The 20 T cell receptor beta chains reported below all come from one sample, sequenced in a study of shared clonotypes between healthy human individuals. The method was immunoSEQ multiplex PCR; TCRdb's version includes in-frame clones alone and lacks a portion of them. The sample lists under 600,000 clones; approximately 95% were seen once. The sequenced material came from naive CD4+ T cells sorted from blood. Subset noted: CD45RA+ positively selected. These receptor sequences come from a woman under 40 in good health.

This CDR3 reads CAWSANYGYTF. In nucleotides, the CDR3 is TGTGCCTGGAGTGCGAACTATGGCTACACCTTC. The chain links TRBV30 to TRBJ1-2; D remains unclear. This CDR3 region has 11 residues. The germline CDR1 and CDR2 sequences are GTSNPN and SVGIG (reference sequence). V lost 1 base and J 2 bases, leaving 2 bases between the germline ends.

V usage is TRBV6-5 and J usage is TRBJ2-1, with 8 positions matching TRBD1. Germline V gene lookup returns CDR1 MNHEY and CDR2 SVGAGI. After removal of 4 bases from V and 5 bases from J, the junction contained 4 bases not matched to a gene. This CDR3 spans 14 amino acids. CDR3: CASSSVTGDNEQFF. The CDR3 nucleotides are TGTGCCAGCAGTTCTGTGACAGGGGACAATGAGCAGTTCTTC.

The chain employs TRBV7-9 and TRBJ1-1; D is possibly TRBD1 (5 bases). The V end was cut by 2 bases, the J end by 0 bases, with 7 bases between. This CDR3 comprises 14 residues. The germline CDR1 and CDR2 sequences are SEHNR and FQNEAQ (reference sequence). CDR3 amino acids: CASSLTGMNTEAFF. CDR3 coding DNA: TGTGCCAGCAGCTTAACAGGAATGAACACTGAAGCTTTCTTT.

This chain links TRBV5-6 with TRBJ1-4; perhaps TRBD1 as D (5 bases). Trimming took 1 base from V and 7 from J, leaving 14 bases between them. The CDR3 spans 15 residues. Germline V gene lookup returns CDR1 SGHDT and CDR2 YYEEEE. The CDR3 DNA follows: TGTGCCAGCAGCTTGAGGGACCCACTAGGTGAAAAACTGTTTTTT. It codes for CASSLRDPLGEKLFF.

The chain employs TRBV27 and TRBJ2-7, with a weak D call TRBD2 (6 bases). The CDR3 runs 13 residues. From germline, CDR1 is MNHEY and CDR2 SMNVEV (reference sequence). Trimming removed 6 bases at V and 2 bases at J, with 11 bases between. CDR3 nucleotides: TGTGCCAGCAGCCGACTAGTTCCCTACGAGCAGTACTTC. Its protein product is CASSRLVPYEQYF.

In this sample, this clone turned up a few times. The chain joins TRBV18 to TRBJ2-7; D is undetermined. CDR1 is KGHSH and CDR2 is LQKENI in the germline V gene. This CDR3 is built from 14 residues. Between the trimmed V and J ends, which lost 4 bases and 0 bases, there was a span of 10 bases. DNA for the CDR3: TGTGCCAGCTCACGTGGTGGTAGCTCCTACGAGCAGTACTTC. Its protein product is CASSRGGSSYEQYF.

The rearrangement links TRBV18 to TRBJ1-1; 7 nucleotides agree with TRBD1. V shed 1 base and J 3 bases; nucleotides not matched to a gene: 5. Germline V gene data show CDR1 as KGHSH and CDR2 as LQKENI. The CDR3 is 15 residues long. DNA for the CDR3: TGTGCCAGCTCACCACAGGGGGCGAGAGACACTGAAGCTTTCTTT. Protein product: CASSPQGARDTEAFF.

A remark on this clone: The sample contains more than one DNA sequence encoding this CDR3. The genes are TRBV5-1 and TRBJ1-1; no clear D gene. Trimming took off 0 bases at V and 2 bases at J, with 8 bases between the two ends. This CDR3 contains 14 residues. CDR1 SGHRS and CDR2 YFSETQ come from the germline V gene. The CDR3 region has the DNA TGCGCCAGCAGCTTGGGGCCGGGAAACACTGAAGCTTTCTTT. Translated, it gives CASSLGPGNTEAFF.

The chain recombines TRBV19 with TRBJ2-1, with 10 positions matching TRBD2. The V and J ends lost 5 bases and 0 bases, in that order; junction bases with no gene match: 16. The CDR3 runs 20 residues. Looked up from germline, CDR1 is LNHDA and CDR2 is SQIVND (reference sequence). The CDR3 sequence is CASSVRIPGLALSSYNEQFF. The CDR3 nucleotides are TGTGCCAGTAGTGTAAGGATCCCGGGACTAGCGCTAAGCTCCTACAATGAGCAGTTCTTC.

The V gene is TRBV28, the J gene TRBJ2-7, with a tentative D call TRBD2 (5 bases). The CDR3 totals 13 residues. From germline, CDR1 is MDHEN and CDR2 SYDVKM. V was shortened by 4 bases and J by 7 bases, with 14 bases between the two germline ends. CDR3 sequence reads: CASSSDSPREQYF. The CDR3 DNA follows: TGTGCCAGCAGTTCGGACTCACCTCGGGAGCAGTACTTC.

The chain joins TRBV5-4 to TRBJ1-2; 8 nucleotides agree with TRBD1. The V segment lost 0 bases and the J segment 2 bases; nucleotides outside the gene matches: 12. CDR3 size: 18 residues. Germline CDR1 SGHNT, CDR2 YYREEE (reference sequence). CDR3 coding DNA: TGTGCCAGCAGCTTGGGGGGTCGGACAGGGCTCACAAACTATGGCTACACCTTC. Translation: CASSLGGRTGLTNYGYTF.

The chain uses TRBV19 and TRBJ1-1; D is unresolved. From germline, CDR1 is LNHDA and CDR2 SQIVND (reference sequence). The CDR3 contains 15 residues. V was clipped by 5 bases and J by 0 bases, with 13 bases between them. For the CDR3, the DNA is TGTGCCAGTAGTGATCATAGAAAAATGAACACTGAAGCTTTCTTT. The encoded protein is CASSDHRKMNTEAFF.

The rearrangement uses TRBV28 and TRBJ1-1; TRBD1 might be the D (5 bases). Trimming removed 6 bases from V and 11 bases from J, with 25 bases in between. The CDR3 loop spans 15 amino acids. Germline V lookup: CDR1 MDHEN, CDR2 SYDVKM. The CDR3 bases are TGTGCCAGCAGAGCGTTAGGAGGGGACTCCCCGAGGGCTTTCTTT. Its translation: CASRALGGDSPRAFF.

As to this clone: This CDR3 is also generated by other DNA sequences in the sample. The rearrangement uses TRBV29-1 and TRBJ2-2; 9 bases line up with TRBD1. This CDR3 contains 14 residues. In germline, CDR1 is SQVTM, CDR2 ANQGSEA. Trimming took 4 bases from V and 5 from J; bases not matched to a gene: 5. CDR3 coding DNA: TGCAGCGTTGTAAGACAGGGGGGGACCGGGGAGCTGTTTTTT. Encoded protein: CSVVRQGGTGELFF.

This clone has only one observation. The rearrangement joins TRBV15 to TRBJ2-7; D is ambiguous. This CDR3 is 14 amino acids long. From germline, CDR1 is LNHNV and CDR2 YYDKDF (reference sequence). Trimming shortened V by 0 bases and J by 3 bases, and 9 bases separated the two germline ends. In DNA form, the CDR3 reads TGTGCCACCAGCAGAGATCTAGGCAGCTACGAGCAGTACTTC. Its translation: CATSRDLGSYEQYF.

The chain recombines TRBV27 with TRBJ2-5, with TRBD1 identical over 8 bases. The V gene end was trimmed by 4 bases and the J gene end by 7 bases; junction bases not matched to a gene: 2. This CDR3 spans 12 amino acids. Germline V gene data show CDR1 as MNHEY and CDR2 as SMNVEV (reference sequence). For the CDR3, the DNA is TGTGCCAGCAGTTCAACAGGGGGGACCCAGTACTTC. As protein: CASSSTGGTQYF.

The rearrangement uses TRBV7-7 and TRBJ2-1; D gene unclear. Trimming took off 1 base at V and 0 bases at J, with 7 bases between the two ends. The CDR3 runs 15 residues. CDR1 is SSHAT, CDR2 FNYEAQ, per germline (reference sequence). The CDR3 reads CASSLDSSSYNEQFF. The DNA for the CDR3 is TGTGCCAGCAGCTTAGACTCTAGCTCCTACAATGAGCAGTTCTTC.

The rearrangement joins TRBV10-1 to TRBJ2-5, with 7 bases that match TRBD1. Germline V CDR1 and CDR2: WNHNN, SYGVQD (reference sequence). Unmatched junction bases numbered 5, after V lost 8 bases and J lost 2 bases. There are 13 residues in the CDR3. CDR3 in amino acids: CASGDRAQETQYF. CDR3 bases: TGCGCCAGCGGAGACAGGGCGCAAGAGACCCAGTACTTC.

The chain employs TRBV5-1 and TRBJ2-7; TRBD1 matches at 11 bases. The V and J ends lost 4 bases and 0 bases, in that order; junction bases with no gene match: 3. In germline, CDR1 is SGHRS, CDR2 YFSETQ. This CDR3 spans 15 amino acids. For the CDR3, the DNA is TGCGCCAGCAGCGCCGGGACAGGGGGCTCCTACGAGCAGTACTTC. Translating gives CASSAGTGGSYEQYF.

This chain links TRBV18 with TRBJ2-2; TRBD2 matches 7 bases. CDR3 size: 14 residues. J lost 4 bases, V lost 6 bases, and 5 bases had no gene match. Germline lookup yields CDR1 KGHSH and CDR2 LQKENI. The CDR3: CASSKRDVTGELFF. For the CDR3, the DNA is TGTGCCAGCTCCAAGCGGGACGTCACCGGGGAGCTGTTTTTT.